This T cell receptor beta chain was captured in a study of technical replicates of blood from a handful of donors. There are 15 residues in the CDR3. V shed 9 bases, J shed 5 bases, and the junction held 12 bases outside the gene matches. Germline values: CDR1 LNHDA, CDR2 SQIVND (reference sequence). Using immunoSEQ multiplex PCR, the repertoire was profiled, and TCRdb retains in-frame clones only, with some absent. The sample records approximately 76,000 clones, 80% to 90% being singletons. The specimen sequenced was PBMCs. This receptor was identified in a human donor in good health. Some clones in this sample may be carry-over from other donors' samples. The chain couples TRBV19 to TRBJ2-5; 10 nucleotides align to TRBD1. The CDR3 here is CARILRTGGCETQYF. The CDR3 DNA reads TGTGCCAGGATACTTCGGACAGGGGGTTGTGAGACCCAGTACTTC.